This T cell receptor beta chain stems from a study of T-cell memory formation after mild COVID-19. Study observations and caveats: Cross-reactive memory appears to have joined, as suggested by some responding clones showing up in pre-infection memory.

V was shortened by 4 bases and J by 1 base, with 9 bases between the two germline ends. Germline CDR1 is LGHNA and CDR2 is YNFKEQ. The CDR3 contains 14 residues. Using its own MiXCR run on the 5' RACE reads, TCRdb lists one record per CDR3 protein. This table has hundreds of thousands of distinct CDR3 sequences, 25% to 30% appearing once. This clonotype came up a few times. As yet, its antigen is unknown. The sequence came from an adult woman who had mild COVID-19 (a few samples of this study predate the infection). Cell type and time point are not known. The V gene is TRBV4-2, the J gene TRBJ2-3, with a weak D call TRBD1 (5 bases). Sequencing was carried out using PBMCs or a T cell subset sorted from them (not recorded which). CDR3 DNA sequence: TGTGCCAGCAGCCCACCGACAGGCACAGATACGCAGTATTTT. It yields the protein CASSPPTGTDTQYF.